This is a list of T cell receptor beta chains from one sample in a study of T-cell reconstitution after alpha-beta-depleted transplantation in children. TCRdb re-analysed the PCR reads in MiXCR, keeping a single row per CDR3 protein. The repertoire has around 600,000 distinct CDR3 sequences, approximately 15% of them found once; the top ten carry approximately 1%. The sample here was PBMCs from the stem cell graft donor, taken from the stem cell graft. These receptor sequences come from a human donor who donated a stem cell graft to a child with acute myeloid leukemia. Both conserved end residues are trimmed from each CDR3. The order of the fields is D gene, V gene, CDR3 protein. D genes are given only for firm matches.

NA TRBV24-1 ATSDPIGTSDTGELF
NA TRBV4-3 ASSQVPGDTSYNEQF
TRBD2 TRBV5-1 ASRGAMERGSEQY
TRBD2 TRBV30 AWSSLVLTSGNSGANVLT
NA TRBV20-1 CLWGVGELF
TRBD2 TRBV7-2 ASSFLAGGPYNEQF
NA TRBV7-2 ASSLRQPGNTGELF
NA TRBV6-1 ASSRFQGHQSQH
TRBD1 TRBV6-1 ASKQRQGQPQH
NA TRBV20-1 SARARQRGSYEQY
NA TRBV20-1 SASSGVNTEAF
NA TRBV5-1 ASSLVDSIYEQY
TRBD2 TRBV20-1 SARVGTSGGYEQY
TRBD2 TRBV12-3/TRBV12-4 ASSSIAGGANEQF
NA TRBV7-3 ASSPGHGYGYT
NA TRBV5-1 ASSSADPYNEQF
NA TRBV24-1 ATSEGAAGGNQPQH
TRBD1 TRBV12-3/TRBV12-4 ASSHGTGEAF
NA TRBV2 ASRPSYNEQF
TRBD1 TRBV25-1 ASRARTGYYGYT
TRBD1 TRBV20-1 SARRQGARTEAF
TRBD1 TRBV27 ASNRQGTGTGELF
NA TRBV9 ASSAPVSGWNTGELF
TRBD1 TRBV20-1 SAEGVDRNYGYT
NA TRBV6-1 ASSDVHLSNQPQH
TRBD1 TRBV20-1 SAERDRSQPQH
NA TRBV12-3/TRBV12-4 ASRPLGFTEAF
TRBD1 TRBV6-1 ASPNRGNTGELF
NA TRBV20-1 SLGRNNQPQH
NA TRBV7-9 ASSFGGVREQY
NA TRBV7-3 ASSLGADRSTDTQY
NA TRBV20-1 SAITGGSNQPQH
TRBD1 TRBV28 ASSANRGKEHGYT
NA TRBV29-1 SVEDLEKLF
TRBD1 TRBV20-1 SAPDRGQGKRVGNQPQH
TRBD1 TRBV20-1 SAVTGGAADTQY
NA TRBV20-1 SARGAYNSPLH
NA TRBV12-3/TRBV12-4 ASSDGQETQY
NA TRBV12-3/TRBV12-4 ASSPGGGLNSPLH
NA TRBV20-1 SARVGAPYNTGELF
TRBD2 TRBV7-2 ASSPRLAGGHEQF
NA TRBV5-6 ASSSLDRKPLH
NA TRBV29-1 SVAWTGAKNIQY
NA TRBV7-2 ASSLGSREQY
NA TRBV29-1 SVEERNEQF